This note documents a single TCR beta chain sequence. As yet, its antigen is unknown. Through Arm-PCR of CDR3 regions and iRepertoire HTBI primers, TCR beta libraries were built. Authors' methods: Identification across samples found some 60 TRBV and 12 to 15 TRBJ segments. TCRdb fed the multiplex PCR reads into MiXCR, producing one record per CDR3 protein. TCRdb assigned the V and J calls; the authors' analysis was not used. The data contain under 450,000 distinct CDR3 sequences, roughly 16% of them seen just once; the ten biggest clones take up over 20%. Trimming at V came to 1 base and at J to 4 bases, leaving 4 bases not matched to a gene. Germline CDR1 is SGHDN and CDR2 is FVKESK. CDR3 length: 16 residues. The time point is: newly diagnosed GD, antithyroid drugs for less than 3 months. Scientists built the TCR library using RNA that was extracted from PBMCs. The data were taken from a study of regulatory T cells in long-lasting Graves disease.

Broader study findings: Lower TCR diversity was seen in persistent Graves' patients than in newly diagnosed ones.

This same sample was also taken into another study, of T cells in Graves' hyperthyroidism and ophthalmopathy.

This receptor was identified in a woman aged 18-29 years with Graves disease. The sequences come from peripheral blood mononuclear cells (PBMCs), collected at new diagnosis, from a patient treated with antithyroid drugs. The chain has TRBV14 and TRBJ2-2, with TRBD2 matching 9 bases. CDR3 sequence (DNA): TGTGCCAGCAGCCAAGTAGCGGGGGATCTCACCGGGGAGCTGTTTTTT. Translating it yields CASSQVAGDLTGELFF.